This T cell receptor (beta chain) is from a study of T cells in Graves' hyperthyroidism and ophthalmopathy (dated by TCRdb to the late 2010s). With regard to the full study: Peripheral blood was sampled at the time of initial diagnosis, prior to any treatment. To identify distinguishing TCR V-J signatures, a discovery cohort of about 100 patients was used, comprising 40 to 45 with Graves' ophthalmopathy and under 60 with stable Graves' hyperthyroidism. After sampling, hyperthyroidism patients received methimazole starting at 30 mg daily, and ophthalmopathy patients received high-dose intravenous methylprednisolone. Prospective prediction of ophthalmopathy was tested in an independent validation cohort of about 19 hyperthyroidism patients and some 17 patients who later progressed to ophthalmopathy. Thyroid tissue and blood T-cell repertoires from roughly six Graves' hyperthyroidism patients were also compared in the study. The paper reports TCR Vbeta CDR3 sequencing of some 140 peripheral blood samples: around 45 ophthalmopathy, around 80 hyperthyroidism and approximately 17 progressor patients. For training and testing, the 100 or so patients in the discovery cohort were randomly divided in a 7:3 ratio.

Many counts were recorded for this clonotype. Its antigen is currently not known. One end of the junction is discordant with germline, which a read error may explain. The TCR beta CDR3 regions were amplified from RNA transcripts. The first round of RT-PCR for the TCR CDR3 was performed with the HTBI primer set and the Qiagen OneStep RT-PCR kit. The libraries were constructed in a second round of multiplex PCR and then size-selected and purified. The libraries were sequenced on an Illumina HiSeq2000 using paired-end 100 bp reads. Regarding the original processing steps: SOAPnuke was used to process the raw data, removing reads that contained adapters or uncalled bases, had a mean Phred below 15, or lacked an exact match to the constant primer or identifier. COPE v1.2.5 was used to merge the high-quality paired reads, and each unique nucleotide sequence was defined as a clonotype. Clonotypes were aligned to IMGT TRBV, TRBD and TRBJ reference segments using MiTCR v1.1. The analysis was restricted to V-J combinations with a frequency above 0.0001, which together covered 99.2% of the repertoires. A TCS score was defined as the ratio of F50 (clonal expansion) to E x V (chaos), with BLOSUM62-based TCRdist applied between CDR3 peptides within each V-J. Welch's t-statistics and random forest reduced fewer than 600 V-J features to 13, which were used in a naive Bayes classifier (R e1071). Using fastp trimming at Q25 and MiXCR clonotype assembly, TCRdb reanalyzed the public sequencing data and kept in-frame beta chains. CDR3 protein duplicates are merged, each entry listing the most common genes and DNA. The V and J calls and clone size are TCRdb's, not the authors'. The sample table shows approximately 600,000 distinct CDR3 sequences, and over 11% are seen once. The ten largest clones capture roughly 5.7% of the sample.

Hyperthyroidism patients were newly diagnosed, had a disease duration of under 2 months, and were aged 18 to 65 years. Any patient with an uncontrolled infection, another autoimmune disease, pregnancy or lactation was excluded. Diagnoses were based on clinical symptoms, serum thyroxine and TRAb, thyroid ultrasound and orbital computed tomography. Blood from progressor patients was collected at the time of first diagnosis with hyperthyroidism, before any ophthalmopathy symptoms had appeared. Ficoll-Paque density gradient centrifugation was used to isolate PBMCs from about 9.4 ml of fresh peripheral blood. Progressor patients were defined as those initially diagnosed with Graves' hyperthyroidism in whom ophthalmopathy developed during follow-up. Trizol reagent was used to extract total RNA, and RNA quality was then checked on an Agilent 2100 Bioanalyzer. The germline V gene encodes CDR1 SSHAT and CDR2 FNYEAQ (reference sequence). The CDR3, from cysteine to phenylalanine, totals 16 residues. Of all the DNA, just the CDR3 is kept, 48 bases in frame from base 1.

What the study reported, not specific to this receptor: Sample size was not statistically predetermined, and blinding of investigators to group allocation was not performed. In validation, the model predicted progression to ophthalmopathy with over 65% sensitivity and approximately 72% specificity, a median of 6.5 months before onset. Most expanded thyroid clonotypes (frequency above 0.001) were also detected in blood, a finding suggesting that blood repertoires may reflect thyroid immune responses. A model built on a 13 V-J signature distinguished ophthalmopathy from stable hyperthyroidism, reaching 85% to 90% sensitivity and about 81% specificity in cross-validation and 80%/75% in testing.

The receptor was isolated from a woman in her twenties or thirties with Graves' hyperthyroidism that later progressed to Graves' ophthalmopathy. Material for sequencing was blood. This receptor chain uses TRBV7-7 and TRBJ2-5, and 12 junction bases match TRBD2. CDR3 reads: CASSLGLAGNQETQYF. In nucleotides, the sequence is TGTGCTAGCAGCTTAGGACTAGCGGGGAACCAAGAGACCCAGTACTTC.